A selection of T cell receptor beta chains follows, all from one sample in a study of cytomegalovirus exposure and HLA in healthy donors. TCRdb's copy holds only in-frame clones and misses some; the assay was immunoSEQ multiplex PCR. The repertoire consists of 120,000 to 150,000 clones, with around 83% occurring once and the leading ten covering approximately 1.3%. Sequencing used PBMCs. These receptor sequences come from a male donor in good health and CMV-seropositive. Both conserved end residues are part of each CDR3. The order of the fields is V gene, clone size, CDR3 protein. Size is stated for part of the rows, as once, few or many counts, or as a class when the clone is expanded.

TRBV6-5	NA	CASRTEPLNTEAFF
TRBV2	NA	CASSEGGGPYGYTF
TRBV19	NA	CASSRIQGILNTEAFF
TRBV7-9	NA	CASRSNPAEAFF
TRBV9	NA	CASSARRVPEYNEQFF
TRBV5-5	NA	CASSETGQKQGYTF
TRBV25-1	few	CASSPTGTGGFLNTEAFF
TRBV29-1	NA	CSVESGAPSGANVLTF
TRBV25-1	NA	CASSLREGGTEAFF
TRBV5-6	NA	CASSYRGRSYNEQFF
TRBV30	NA	CAWDATGVHEQYF
TRBV5-1	few	CASSLAADYEQYF
TRBV2	NA	CASRQTGVGYNEQFF
TRBV28	NA	CASTAGGPTDTQYF
TRBV10-3	NA	CAIRDRGVNIQYF
TRBV7-2	NA	CASSLASTGVYEKLFF
TRBV7-9	NA	CASSKGLHEQFF
TRBV14	once	CASSQIADTQYF
TRBV28	NA	CASSLSSVQYF
TRBV7-9	NA	CSSGGATDTQYF
TRBV10-3	NA	CAISVSSTHNEQFF
TRBV7-3	NA	CASSLISADRVGDTQYF
TRBV30	NA	CAWSGQGNQPQHF
TRBV23-1	once	CASLAGNTIYF
TRBV6-1	NA	CASTITSSYNEQFF
TRBV7-8	NA	CASSLESGVTGRNQPQHF
TRBV18	once	CASSPGPWPQHF
TRBV19	NA	CASSTPEDRHSNQPQHF
TRBV29-1	few	CSAEVEETQYF
TRBV6-1	NA	CASSEGTGGNEQYF
TRBV7-8	NA	CASSYGTNEAFF
TRBV19	NA	CASSIMAGSGTDTQYF
TRBV10-3	NA	CAISAGTSTGELFF
TRBV5-1	NA	CASSVQGSPEAFF
TRBV9	NA	CASSGSSGNIQYF
TRBV6-6	NA	CASRKVARSTDTQYF
TRBV6-1	NA	CASNRGGTEAFF
TRBV11-2	few	CASSYGTGGREQYF
TRBV19	NA	CASSIKLAGAGEKLFF
TRBV5-4	once	CASSSPGQSNTEAFF
TRBV7-8	few	CASSLDTSGMYSPLHF
TRBV9	NA	CASSVDAARETQYF
TRBV10-3	NA	CAISRTENTEAFF
TRBV6-6	NA	CASSQTGNEQYF
TRBV28	NA	CASSPSARGYEQYF
TRBV6-5	NA	CASSFGQLPGGEQYF
TRBV7-9	once	CASSSSGTGSYEQYF
TRBV7-2	NA	CASSLGGGPGNTIYF
TRBV6-4	few	CASSEASGGATDTQYF